This TCR beta chain was documented in a study of tumour-infiltrating T cells in Burkitt lymphoma. The overall study: All epidemiological Burkitt lymphoma subtypes were represented in the cohort. Survival, overall and progression-free, tracked with productive clonality.

The protocol was immunoSEQ multiplex PCR, while the TCRdb copy is restricted to in-frame clones and leaves out a portion. The sample carries thousands of clones, 13% to 15% recorded once. Comment on this clone: This may be a read error: a much more frequent sequence differs by one nucleotide.

The CDR3 consists of 11 residues. Germline V gene data show CDR1 as SGHRS and CDR2 as YFSETQ. The sequence was obtained from a human donor with Burkitt lymphoma. Sequencing was done on a sample of tumor tissue. The chain couples TRBV5-1 to TRBJ2-7; 7 bases line up with TRBD2. The CDR3 loop is CASSSSGEQCF. Here the CDR3 DNA reads TGCGCCAGCAGCTCTAGCGGCGAGCAGTGCTTC.